These 3 T cell receptor beta chains were all obtained from the same sample, sequenced in a study of shared clonotypes between healthy human individuals. TCRdb keeps only in-frame clones here, not all; method: immunoSEQ multiplex PCR. This table has approximately 2.5 million clones, over 85% appearing once. Sequencing was performed on naive CD4+ T cells from PBMCs. Subset specified: CD45RA+ positively selected. Every receptor here comes from a man aged 18 to 30 in good health. Some clones in this sample may be carry-over from other donors' samples.

This rearrangement joins TRBV6-1 to TRBJ2-1; TRBD1 matches 11 bases. The V gene's germline CDR1 is MNHNS and CDR2 SASEGT. This CDR3 comprises 14 residues. With V trimmed by 8 bases and J by 7 bases, 7 bases remained unmatched. The CDR3 DNA reads as TGTGCCAGCCCCGGCGGGACAGGGGGTAATGAGCAGTTCTTC. Residues: CASPGGTGGNEQFF.

The V gene is TRBV9, the J gene TRBJ2-5, with D maybe TRBD1 (6 bases). With 5 bases removed from V and 5 bases from J, the gap between germline ends came to 10 bases. The CDR3 totals 12 residues. Germline assignment: CDR1 SGDLS and CDR2 YYNGEE. CDR3 region: CASSRRGETQYF. In DNA form, the CDR3 reads TGTGCCAGCAGTCGAAGGGGGGAGACCCAGTACTTC.

V and J are TRBV25-1 and TRBJ2-7, with TRBD1 matching over 7 bases. The V and J ends lost 4 bases and 0 bases, in that order; junction bases with no gene match: 0. The CDR3 is 13 residues long. CDR1 is MGHDK, CDR2 SYGVNS, per germline. CDR3 sequence (DNA): TGTGCCAGCAGTGGGACAGGCTCCTACGAGCAGTACTTC. It codes for CASSGTGSYEQYF.